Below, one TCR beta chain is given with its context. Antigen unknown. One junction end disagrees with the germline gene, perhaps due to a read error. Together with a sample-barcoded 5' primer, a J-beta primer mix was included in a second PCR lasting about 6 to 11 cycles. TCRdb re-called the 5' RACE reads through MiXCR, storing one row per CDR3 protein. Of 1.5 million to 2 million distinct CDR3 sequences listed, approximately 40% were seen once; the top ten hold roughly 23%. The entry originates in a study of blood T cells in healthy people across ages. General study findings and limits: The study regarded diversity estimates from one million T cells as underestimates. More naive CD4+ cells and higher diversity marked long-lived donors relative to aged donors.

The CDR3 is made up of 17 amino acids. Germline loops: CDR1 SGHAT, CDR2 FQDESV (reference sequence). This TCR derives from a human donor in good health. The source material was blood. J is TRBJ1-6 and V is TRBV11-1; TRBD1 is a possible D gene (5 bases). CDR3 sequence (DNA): TGTGCCAGCAGCTTCGCTTCCCACGAGGACACGGATTCACCCCCCCACTTT. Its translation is CASSFASHEDTDSPPHF.